This T cell receptor beta chain stems from a study of identical twins. Broader study findings: A lower insertion count was a feature of abundant cord blood beta clonotypes, with no such feature in memory repertoires.

This clonotype was seen a handful of times. Its antigen is still unknown. It was template switching that added a universal primer site, and there were unique molecular identifiers on the cDNA. TCRdb analysed the 5' RACE reads with MiXCR anew, one entry per CDR3 protein. Among 450,000 to 600,000 distinct CDR3 sequences listed, 20% to 25% were seen once. Everyone who gave samples was a healthy Caucasian. Trimming shortened V by 6 bases and J by 3 bases, and 12 bases separated the two germline ends. This CDR3 is 14 amino acids long. The sample was also reused in another study, on yellow fever vaccine responses in identical twins. That report adds: Vaccine T cell responses of twins reportedly seemed partly convergent and partly personalized.

Sequencing was performed on CD4+ T cells sorted from blood. The source of this sequence is a woman aged 18-30 years in good health. This chain uses TRBV12-3 or TRBV12-4 with TRBJ2-1; D possibly corresponds to TRBD1 (5 bases). DNA for the CDR3: TGTGCCAGCAGAGAAGACAGAAACTACAATGAGCAGTTCTTC. This translates into CASREDRNYNEQFF.